This TCR beta chain was retrieved from a study of long-term antiretroviral therapy in people with HIV. Every single participant having HIV got treatment inside the United States. Concerning this clone: Its target is unknown.

Study-level points and caveats: Those clones which expanded before ART made up the dominant part of the repertoire at all time points. No data on ART adherence, viral resistance or therapy changes. HIV repertoires covered narrower CDR3 length ranges than controls did.

Run at survey level, the immunoSEQ assay was version v3.0. Using immunoSEQ multiplex PCR, the repertoire was profiled, and TCRdb retains in-frame clones only, with some absent. The table records some 22,000 clones, about four fifths of them present only once. The CDR3 loop spans 14 amino acids. Germline V gene sequence: CDR1 WNHNN, CDR2 SYGVQD (reference sequence). V was clipped by 7 bases and J by 5 bases, with 14 bases between them. The chain uses TRBV10-1 and TRBJ2-2; D unclear. Sample: unsorted PBMCs, taken at the start of antiretroviral therapy. The receptor's source is a man over 45 with HIV. The CDR3, as DNA: TGCGCCAGCAAAACTTCGGCGGAAACCGGGGAGCTGTTTTTT. Translation: CASKTSAETGELFF.